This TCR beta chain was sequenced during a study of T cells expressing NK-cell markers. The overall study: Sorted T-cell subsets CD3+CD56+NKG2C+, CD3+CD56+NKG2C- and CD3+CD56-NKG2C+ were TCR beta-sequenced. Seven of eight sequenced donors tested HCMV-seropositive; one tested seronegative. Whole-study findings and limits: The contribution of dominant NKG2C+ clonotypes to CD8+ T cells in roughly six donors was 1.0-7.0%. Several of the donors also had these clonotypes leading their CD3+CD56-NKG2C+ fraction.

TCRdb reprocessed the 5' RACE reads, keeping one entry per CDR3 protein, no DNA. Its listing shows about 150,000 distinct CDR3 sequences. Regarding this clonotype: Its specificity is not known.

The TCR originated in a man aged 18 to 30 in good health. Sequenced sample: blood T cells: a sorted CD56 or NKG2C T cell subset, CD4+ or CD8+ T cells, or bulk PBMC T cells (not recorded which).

CDR3 amino acids: CASSLEVEGNTIYF. The rearrangement joins TRBV12-3 or TRBV12-4 to TRBJ1-3. This CDR3 contains 14 residues.